This TCR beta chain comes out of a study of CD8+CD57+ T cells in acquired aplastic anemia. The use of genomic DNA as template underpinned the TCR beta VDJ and CDR3 profiling. TCRdb re-called the reads with MiXCR, one entry per CDR3 protein. The table includes 200,000 to 250,000 distinct CDR3 sequences, 45% to 50% detected once. This clonotype was counted between two and nine times. The junction shows a germline mismatch at one end, possibly a read error. The CDR3 has 9 residues. In germline, CDR1 is SEHNR, CDR2 FQNEAQ (reference sequence). Patients picked for sequencing had shown CD8+CD57+ cell expansion detected by flow cytometry.

The sequencing input was sorted CD4+, CD8+, or CD8+CD57+ T cells (not recorded which) from PBMCs. This chain joins TRBV7-9 and TRBJ2-1; D remains ambiguous. This clonotype was sampled from a human donor with aplastic anemia. For the CDR3, the DNA is TGTGCCAGCAGCCAGTGGGTCGTCTTC. This codes for CASSQWVVF. The full variable domain, its missing parts supplied by reference TRBV7-9 and TRBJ2-1, is DTGVSQNPRHKITKRGQNVTFRCDPISEHNRLYWYRQTLGQGPEFLTYFQNEAQLEKSRLLSDRFSAERPKGSFSTLEIQRTEQGDSAMYLCASSQWVVFGPGTRLTVL.